These T cell receptor beta chains were read from a single sample in a study of shared clonotypes between healthy human individuals. The repertoire was sequenced with immunoSEQ multiplex PCR; TCRdb's copy has only in-frame clones and lacks some. Of over 2 million clones detected, 90% to 95% appear once; the ten largest clones hold 0.13%. The material sequenced was naive CD4+ T cells sorted from blood. Source of these receptors: a man younger than 35 in good health. Both conserved end residues are part of each CDR3. A D gene is named only where the DNA matches it firmly. Size is omitted from some rows. Given values are once, few, many or a class for expanded clones.

TRBJ2-6 - TRBV28 - TGTGCCAGCAGTTTCGGGCTCTCTGGGGCCAACGTCCTGACTTTC CASSFGLSGANVLTF
TRBJ2-5 - TRBV29-1 - TGCAGCGTTTTACCGGGGGCCCAAGAGACCCAGTACTTC CSVLPGAQETQYF
TRBJ2-3 - TRBV7-2 - TGTGCCAGCAGAGTGGGAGGAGGGCCAGATACGCAGTATTTT CASRVGGGPDTQYF
TRBJ2-7 - TRBV6-1 - TGTGCCAGCAACAGGGCTAGCGGTTCCTACGAGCAGTACTTC CASNRASGSYEQYF
TRBJ1-1 TRBD1 TRBV5-5 - TGTGCCAGCAGTACGACAGGGCAAACTGAAGCTTTCTTT CASSTTGQTEAFF
TRBJ1-6 - TRBV6-6 - TGTGCCAGCAGTTCGGGACCAGTGCCCCTCCACTTT CASSSGPVPLHF
TRBJ2-6 - TRBV9 - TGTGCCAGCAGCGTAGGACCGGGTGGGGCCAACGTCCTGACTTTC CASSVGPGGANVLTF
TRBJ1-2 - TRBV21-1 - TGTGCCAGCAATCCTCCGAGTGGCTACACCTTC CASNPPSGYTF
TRBJ2-1 TRBD1 TRBV5-1 - TGCGCCAGCAGCCTGGCTGGACAGGGGAGCAATGAGCAGTTCTTC CASSLAGQGSNEQFF
TRBJ1-5 - TRBV28 - TGTGCCAGCAGTTTATCTTTCGGGGTAAGCGGCAATCAGCCCCAGCATTTT CASSLSFGVSGNQPQHF
TRBJ2-7 TRBD2 TRBV9 - TGTGCCAGCAGCACCGGGACTAGCGTAACCTACGAGCAGTACTTC CASSTGTSVTYEQYF
TRBJ1-2 TRBD1 TRBV28 - TGTGCCAGCAGTTTCGGGGACAGGGGCCCATATGGCTACACCTTC CASSFGDRGPYGYTF
TRBJ1-6 - TRBV7-3 - TGTGCCAGCAGCCCCGGGGGAAGCTCACCCCTCCACTTT CASSPGGSSPLHF
TRBJ2-3 - TRBV10-1 - TGCGCCAGCAGTGAGTCCCCCAGCACAGATACGCAGTATTTT CASSESPSTDTQYF
TRBJ2-1 - TRBV30 - TGTGCCTGGAGTGTACTGGTCGGGAAGAGATGGTTCTTC CAWSVLVGKRWFF
TRBJ2-2 TRBD2 TRBV11-2 - TGTGCCAGCAGCTTAGATCGGACTAGCGGGAGGGGTGACACCGGGGAGCTGTTTTTT CASSLDRTSGRGDTGELFF
TRBJ2-7 - TRBV5-1 - TGCGCCAGCAGCAACGACAGGTCACGCGAGCAGTACTTC CASSNDRSREQYF
TRBJ2-7 TRBD1 TRBV10-3 once TGTGCCATCAGTGAGTCGGGACAGGTAGGGCACGAGCAGTACTTC CAISESGQVGHEQYF
TRBJ1-1 - TRBV5-3 - TGTGCCAGAAGCTTAAGGGCTCTGAACACTGAAGCTTTCTTT CARSLRALNTEAFF
TRBJ2-3 TRBD1 TRBV5-4 - TGTGCCAGCAGCCTGGACAGGCTCACAGATACGCAGTATTTT CASSLDRLTDTQYF
TRBJ1-6 - TRBV4-3 - TGCGCCAGCAGCCAAGATCTGGACAGTAATTCACCCCTCCACTTT CASSQDLDSNSPLHF
TRBJ2-1 TRBD2 TRBV5-4 - TGTGCCAGCAGCCCGGGACTAGCATACAATGAGCAGTTCTTC CASSPGLAYNEQFF
TRBJ2-3 TRBD2 TRBV7-2 - TGTGCCAGCAGCCCCCAGCGGGGGGGGGCAGATACGCAGTATTTT CASSPQRGGADTQYF
TRBJ2-5 - TRBV30 - TGTGCCTGGAGCCCTGCGGGGTATTCAGAGACCCAGTACTTC CAWSPAGYSETQYF
TRBJ1-1 - TRBV18 many TGTGCCAGCTCACCACTAGAAGCGGGCACTGAAGCTTTCTTT CASSPLEAGTEAFF
TRBJ2-2 - TRBV2 once TGTGCCAGCAGTGGGGGGGCTCCGAACACCGGGGAGCTGTTTTTT CASSGGAPNTGELFF
TRBJ1-1 TRBD1 TRBV19 - TGTGCCAGTAGCGGACAGGCTGGGACTGAAGCTTTCTTT CASSGQAGTEAFF
TRBJ2-5 - TRBV28 - TGTGCCAGCAGTCCAATGGGGACTCGGGAGACCCAGTACTTC CASSPMGTRETQYF
TRBJ1-2 - TRBV18 - TGTGCCAGCTCCGCAGGGTCTAACTATGGCTACACCTTC CASSAGSNYGYTF
TRBJ2-3 - TRBV5-1 once TGCGCCAGCAGCTTGCAGGGGGACTTCCCAGATACGCAGTATTTT CASSLQGDFPDTQYF
TRBJ2-1 - TRBV19 - TGTGCCAGTAGTATAGGGGCAGCAGGGCAGTTCTTC CASSIGAAGQFF
TRBJ1-5 TRBD1 TRBV30 - TGTGCCTGGAGTCCGGGACAGACTTCTAATAGCAATCAGCCCCAGCATTTT CAWSPGQTSNSNQPQHF
TRBJ1-1 - TRBV9 once TGTGCCAGCAGCCTAGAGGGGAATTTGAACACTGAAGCTTTCTTT CASSLEGNLNTEAFF
TRBJ1-4 - TRBV2 once TGTGCCAGCAGTGCCCGGATTGAAAAACTGTTTTTT CASSARIEKLFF
TRBJ2-5 - TRBV5-1 - TGCGCCACCCGGGACTCCCAAGAGACCCAGTACTTC CATRDSQETQYF
TRBJ2-1 - TRBV4-1 - TGCGCCAGCAGCCAATTTGGACAGCAGTTCTTC CASSQFGQQFF
TRBJ1-1 - TRBV11-2 - TGTGCCAGCAGCGTTTTAACAGGGTTTAACACTGAAGCTTTCTTT CASSVLTGFNTEAFF
TRBJ2-2 - TRBV14 - TGTGCCAGCAGCCTTCAGGACACCGGGGAGCTGTTTTTT CASSLQDTGELFF
TRBJ2-7 - TRBV7-8 - TGTGCCAGCAGCCCCCGGGCTAGCGTCTCCCACGAGCAGTACTTC CASSPRASVSHEQYF
TRBJ1-2 - TRBV5-1 - TGCGCCAGCAGCTTGGCGGTCGCTTCCTATGGCTACACCTTC CASSLAVASYGYTF
TRBJ1-4 - TRBV5-4 - TGTGCCAGCAGCTTTTCCCCGAATGAAAAACTGTTTTTT CASSFSPNEKLFF
TRBJ1-3 - TRBV7-9 - TGTGCCAGCAGGGAAGATGCGGGTAGTGGAAACACCATATATTTT CASREDAGSGNTIYF
TRBJ2-7 - TRBV2 - TGTGCCAGCATGGACGCCCCTATCTACGAGCAGTACTTC CASMDAPIYEQYF
TRBJ1-1 TRBD1 TRBV6-1 - TGTGCCAGCCGGACAGGGAGTACGGTGAGCCCTGAAGCTTTCTTT CASRTGSTVSPEAFF
TRBJ1-6 TRBD1 TRBV30 - TGTGCCTGGAGGGGACAGACCTCCTATAATTCACCCCTCCACTTT CAWRGQTSYNSPLHF
TRBJ1-5 - TRBV2 - TGTGCCAGCAGTGAAGCGACAGGTAATCAGCCCCAGCATTTT CASSEATGNQPQHF
TRBJ1-6 - TRBV5-4 - TGTGCCAGCAGCTCAACCGAGGCAGCAAGCTCCTATAATTCACCCCTCCACTTT CASSSTEAASSYNSPLHF
TRBJ2-2 - TRBV7-2 - TGTGCCAGCACCGAATGGGGGGCGGGCACCGGGGAGCTGTTTTTT CASTEWGAGTGELFF
TRBJ2-7 - TRBV7-2 - TGTGCCAGCAGCTCAAAAGCGACTAGTTCGGTCGCGCAGTACTTC CASSSKATSSVAQYF